Below are 4 T cell receptor beta chains sequenced from a single sample in a study of identical twins. TCRdb reprocessed the 5' RACE reads with MiXCR, giving one entry per CDR3 protein. The sample consists of nearly 900,000 distinct CDR3 sequences, around 12% of them appearing once. The data also belong to a second study, concerning yellow fever vaccine responses in identical twins.

Sequences were obtained from PBMCs. The receptors come from a woman under 30 in good health.

The chain uses TRBV28 and TRBJ2-1; 7 bases match TRBD1. Germline CDR1 is MDHEN and CDR2 is SYDVKM. J lost 0 bases, V lost 8 bases, and 4 bases had no gene match. The CDR3 has 14 amino acids. The CDR3 DNA follows: TGTGCCAGCGGTACAGGGGACTCCTACAATGAGCAGTTCTTC. This encodes CASGTGDSYNEQFF.

This clonotype has only a few counts. This chain links TRBV27 with TRBJ2-1; TRBD1 aligns across 7 bases. Trimming removed 3 bases from V and 6 bases from J; junction bases left unmatched: 5. CDR3 length: 14 residues. Germline lookup yields CDR1 MNHEY and CDR2 SMNVEV (reference sequence). Written as DNA, the CDR3 is TGTGCCAGCAGTTTGGTTAGGGGGCGCAATGAGCAGTTCTTC. Amino acids: CASSLVRGRNEQFF.

This clonotype was observed a handful of times. V is TRBV13 and J is TRBJ2-6; D might be TRBD1 (5 bases). The length of the CDR3 is 18 residues. Germline V gene lookup returns CDR1 PRHDT and CDR2 FYEKMQ (reference sequence). Trimming cost V 4 bases and J 0 bases, with 16 bases left between them. The DNA of the CDR3 is TGTGCCAGCAGCTACCGACAGTCCCTTGGCTCTGGGGCCAACGTCCTGACTTTC. This encodes CASSYRQSLGSGANVLTF.

This clonotype was picked up a small number of times. The genes are TRBV28 and TRBJ2-5, with TRBD2 as a possible D gene (6 bases). Germline CDR1 reads MDHEN; CDR2 reads SYDVKM. The CDR3 spans 15 residues. Between the trimmed V and J ends, which lost 5 bases and 6 bases, there was a span of 19 bases. CDR3 sequence: CASSPGSRDFKTQYF. CDR3 sequence (DNA): TGTGCCAGCAGTCCCGGTTCGCGGGACTTTAAGACCCAGTACTTC.